The 9 T cell receptor beta chains in this list originate from one sample, sequenced in a study of T-cell memory formation after mild COVID-19. TCRdb ran MiXCR on the 5' RACE reads and lists one entry per CDR3 protein. Among 390,000 or so distinct CDR3 sequences listed, about 16% were seen once. The sample was PBMCs or a T cell subset sorted from them (not recorded which). Source of these receptors: a man aged 18 to 30 who had mild COVID-19 (a few samples of this study predate the infection). Cell type and time point are not known.

Points on this clonotype: The junction does not match germline at one end; this may be a read error. The V gene is TRBV20-1, the J gene TRBJ1-5, with a possible D match to TRBD1 (6 bases). The CDR3 is 17 amino acids. Looked up from germline, CDR1 is DFQATT and CDR2 is SNEGSKA (reference sequence). CDR3 sequence: CSARDLGQKISDQPQHF. CDR3 DNA: TGCAGTGCTAGAGATCTCGGACAGAAAATTAGCGATCAGCCCCAGCATTTT.

This clonotype was seen only a few times. The rearrangement links TRBV4-3 to TRBJ1-1; D ambiguous. Germline V gene lookup returns CDR1 LGHNA and CDR2 YSLEER. Trimming pared 0 bases from V and 4 bases from J, leaving 15 bases between. This CDR3 comprises 16 residues. In DNA form, the CDR3 reads TGCGCCAGCAGCCAAGATGCAGCTCGGGTTGGCACTGAAGCTTTCTTT. It codes for CASSQDAARVGTEAFF.

This chain uses TRBV6-5 with TRBJ2-7; a possible D gene is TRBD1 (6 bases). V was clipped by 8 bases and J by 4 bases, with 12 bases between them. CDR3 length equals 12 residues. Germline lookup yields CDR1 MNHEY and CDR2 SVGAGI. CDR3: CASAGDIYEQYV. Written as DNA, the CDR3 is TGTGCCAGCGCTGGGGACATATACGAGCAGTACGTC.

This clonotype was seen at least ten times. V gene TRBV11-2 combines with J gene TRBJ2-1; 9 nucleotides match TRBD2. J was trimmed by 6 bases and V by 4 bases; bases with no gene match: 7. CDR1 is SGHAT, CDR2 FQNNGV, per germline. The CDR3 contains 15 residues. This chain's CDR3 is CASSYSSGAINEQFF. Here the CDR3 DNA reads TGTGCCAGCAGCTATTCTAGCGGGGCGATCAATGAGCAGTTCTTC.

In its sample, this clonotype was seen a few times. The J gene is TRBJ2-1, the V gene TRBV7-2; D gene uncertain. Germline assignment: CDR1 SGHTA and CDR2 FQGNSA. Trimming cost V 3 bases and J 10 bases, with 7 bases left between them. CDR3 size: 11 residues. CDR3: CASSFLYEQFF. The CDR3 DNA reads TGTGCCAGCAGCTTTCTGTACGAGCAGTTCTTC. The full variable domain, its missing parts supplied by reference TRBV7-2 and TRBJ2-1, is GAGVSQSPSNKVTEKGKDVELRCDPISGHTALYWYRQSLGQGLEFLIYFQGNSAPDKSGLPSDRFSAERTGGSVSTLTIQRTQQEDSAVYLCASSFLYEQFFGPGTRLTVL.

The J gene is TRBJ1-6, the V gene TRBV5-6; 11 bases align to TRBD1. This CDR3 spans 19 amino acids. J lost 0 bases, V lost 4 bases, and 9 bases had no gene match. Germline V lookup: CDR1 SGHDT, CDR2 YYEEEE. CDR3 amino acids: CASSNPDRGPISYNSPLHF. CDR3 sequence (DNA): TGTGCCAGCAGCAACCCGGACAGGGGGCCCATCTCCTATAATTCACCCCTCCACTTT.

This clonotype was counted a few times. The chain joins TRBV12-3 or TRBV12-4 to TRBJ2-4, with D possibly TRBD1 on 6 matching bases. This CDR3 has 14 residues. V was shortened by 5 bases and J by 1 base, with 9 bases between the two germline ends. The DNA of the CDR3 is TGTGCCAGCAGTCCGAGGGGGGCCAAAAACATTCAGTACTTC. This sequence encodes CASSPRGAKNIQYF.

This chain links TRBV28 with TRBJ2-7, with 9 bases matching TRBD1. The germline CDR1 and CDR2 sequences are MDHEN and SYDVKM. The CDR3 is 21 residues long. Trimming took 5 bases from V and 0 from J; bases not matched to a gene: 23. The CDR3 here is CASSPYPDRGTRLFSSYEQYV. In nucleotides, the CDR3 is TGTGCCAGCAGTCCATACCCCGACAGGGGGACGAGACTCTTCAGCTCCTACGAGCAGTACGTC.

This chain uses TRBV5-1 with TRBJ2-3; 15 bases align to TRBD2. The V and J ends lost 4 bases and 1 base, in that order; junction bases with no gene match: 7. The germline CDR1 and CDR2 sequences are SGHRS and YFSETQ. CDR3 length: 18 residues. The CDR3 protein is CASSPGTSGGPRTDTQYF. The CDR3 nucleotides are TGCGCCAGCAGCCCCGGGACTAGCGGGGGGCCACGCACAGATACGCAGTATTTT.